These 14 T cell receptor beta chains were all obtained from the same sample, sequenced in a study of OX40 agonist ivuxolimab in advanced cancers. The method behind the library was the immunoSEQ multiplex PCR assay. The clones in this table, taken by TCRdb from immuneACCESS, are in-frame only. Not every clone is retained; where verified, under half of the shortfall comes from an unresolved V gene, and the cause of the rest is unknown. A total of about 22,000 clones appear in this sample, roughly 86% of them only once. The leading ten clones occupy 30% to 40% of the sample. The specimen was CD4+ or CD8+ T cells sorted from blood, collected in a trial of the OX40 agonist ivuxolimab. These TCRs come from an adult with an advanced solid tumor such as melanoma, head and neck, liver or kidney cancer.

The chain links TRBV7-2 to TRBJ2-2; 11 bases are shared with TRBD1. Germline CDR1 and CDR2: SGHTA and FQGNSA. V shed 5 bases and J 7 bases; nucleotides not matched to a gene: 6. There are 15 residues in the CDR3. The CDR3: CASSPGTGGGGELFF. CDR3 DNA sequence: TGTGCCAGCAGCCCCGGGACAGGGGGAGGCGGGGAGCTGTTTTTT.

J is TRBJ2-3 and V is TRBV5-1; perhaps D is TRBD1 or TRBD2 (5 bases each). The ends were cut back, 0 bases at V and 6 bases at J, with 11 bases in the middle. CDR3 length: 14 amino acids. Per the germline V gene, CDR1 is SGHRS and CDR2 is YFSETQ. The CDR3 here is CASSLVGGRDTQYF. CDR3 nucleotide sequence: TGCGCCAGCAGCTTGGTTGGGGGAAGGGATACGCAGTATTTT.

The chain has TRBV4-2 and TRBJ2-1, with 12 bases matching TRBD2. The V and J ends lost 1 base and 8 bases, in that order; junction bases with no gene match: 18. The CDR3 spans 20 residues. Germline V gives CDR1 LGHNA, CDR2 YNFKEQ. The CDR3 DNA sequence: TGTGCCAGCAGCCAAGTCTCGCGCGCCCCAGGACTAGCGGGGTTCGATGAGCAGTTCTTC. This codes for CASSQVSRAPGLAGFDEQFF.

The CDR3, as DNA: TGTGCCAGCAGTTCAGGAGTAGTCAATCAGCCCCAGCATTTT. Translation gives CASSSGVVNQPQHF. This chain joins TRBV7-8 and TRBJ1-5; D not certain. The CDR3 is made up of 14 amino acids. The ends were cut back, 6 bases at V and 3 bases at J, with 12 bases in the middle. Germline CDR1 and CDR2: SGHVS and FQNEAQ. Variable domain in full (rest from reference TRBV7-8 and TRBJ1-5): GAGVSQSPRYKVAKRGQDVALRCDPISGHVSLFWYQQALGQGPEFLTYFQNEAQLDKSGLPSDRFFAERPEGSVSTLKIQRTQQEDSAVYLCASSSGVVNQPQHFGDGTRLSIL.

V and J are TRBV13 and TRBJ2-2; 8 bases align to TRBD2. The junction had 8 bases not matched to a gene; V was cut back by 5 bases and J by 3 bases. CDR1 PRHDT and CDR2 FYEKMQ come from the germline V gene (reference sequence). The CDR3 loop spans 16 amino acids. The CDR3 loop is CASSPKRERDTGELFF. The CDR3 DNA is TGTGCCAGCAGCCCAAAGCGGGAGCGAGACACCGGGGAGCTGTTTTTT. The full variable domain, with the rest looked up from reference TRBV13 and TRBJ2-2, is AAGVIQSPRHLIKEKRETATLKCYPIPRHDTVYWYQQGPGQDPQFLISFYEKMQSDKGSIPDRFSAQQFSDYHSELNMSSLELGDSALYFCASSPKRERDTGELFFGEGSRLTVL.

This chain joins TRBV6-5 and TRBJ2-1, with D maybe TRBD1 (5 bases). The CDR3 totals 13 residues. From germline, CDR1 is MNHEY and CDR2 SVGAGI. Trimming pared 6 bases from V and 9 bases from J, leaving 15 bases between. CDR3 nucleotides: TGTGCCAGCAGCACTCGAGTAGGGGTTGAGCAGTTCTTC. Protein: CASSTRVGVEQFF.

CDR3 protein: CSVVQGNGYTF. DNA of the CDR3: TGCAGCGTAGTACAGGGGAATGGCTACACCTTC. V and J are TRBV29-1 and TRBJ1-2, with TRBD1 matching 7 bases. This CDR3 region has 11 residues. V trimming: 6 bases; J trimming: 6 bases; junction bases outside the gene matches: 4. The germline gives CDR1 SQVTM, CDR2 ANQGSEA.

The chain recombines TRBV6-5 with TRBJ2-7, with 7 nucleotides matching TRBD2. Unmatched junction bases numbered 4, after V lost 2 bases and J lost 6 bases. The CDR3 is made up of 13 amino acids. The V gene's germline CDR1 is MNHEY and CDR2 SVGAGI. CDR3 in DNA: TGTGCCAGCAGTTACGGGGGAGGGGTCGAGCAGTACTTC. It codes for CASSYGGGVEQYF.

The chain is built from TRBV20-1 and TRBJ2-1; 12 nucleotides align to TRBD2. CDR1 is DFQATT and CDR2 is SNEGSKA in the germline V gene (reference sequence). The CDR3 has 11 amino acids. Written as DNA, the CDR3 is TGCGCTAGCGGGAGGGGCAATGAGCAGTTCTTC. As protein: CASGRGNEQFF.

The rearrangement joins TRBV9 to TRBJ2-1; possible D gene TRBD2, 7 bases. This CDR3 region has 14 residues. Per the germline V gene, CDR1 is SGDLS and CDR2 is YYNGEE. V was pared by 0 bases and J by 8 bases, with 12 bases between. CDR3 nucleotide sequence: TGTGCCAGCAGCGTAGGCGGAGGGGGGGATGAGCAGTTCTTC. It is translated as CASSVGGGGDEQFF.

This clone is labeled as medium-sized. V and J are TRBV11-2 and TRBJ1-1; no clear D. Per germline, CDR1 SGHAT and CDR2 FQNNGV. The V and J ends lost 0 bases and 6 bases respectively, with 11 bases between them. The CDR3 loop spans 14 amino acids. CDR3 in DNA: TGTGCCAGCAGCTTAGATTTAGGTGTCTCTGAAGCTTTCTTT. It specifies CASSLDLGVSEAFF.

CDR3 sequence: CATYGQPGTGELFF. The CDR3 coding sequence is TGTGCCACTTATGGTCAGCCGGGCACCGGGGAGCTGTTTTTT. The V and J genes are TRBV28 and TRBJ2-2; D is ambiguous. Trimming removed 10 bases at V and 4 bases at J, with 16 bases between. CDR3 length: 14 residues. The germline gives CDR1 MDHEN, CDR2 SYDVKM. Looking up the rest from reference TRBV28 and TRBJ2-2 gives the full variable domain: DVKVTQSSRYLVKRTGEKVFLECVQDMDHENMFWYRQDPGLGLRLIYFSYDVKMKEKGDIPEGYSVSREKKERFSLILESASTNQTSMYLCATYGQPGTGELFFGEGSRLTVL.

The CDR3 reads CASSFGVSYEQYF. The CDR3 coding sequence is TGTGCCAGCAGTTTCGGGGTTTCCTACGAGCAGTACTTC. The chain uses TRBV27 and TRBJ2-7; tentatively, D is TRBD2 (5 bases). V shed 3 bases and J shed 1 base, with 7 bases lying between them. CDR3 length equals 13 residues. Germline V gene lookup returns CDR1 MNHEY and CDR2 SMNVEV (reference sequence).

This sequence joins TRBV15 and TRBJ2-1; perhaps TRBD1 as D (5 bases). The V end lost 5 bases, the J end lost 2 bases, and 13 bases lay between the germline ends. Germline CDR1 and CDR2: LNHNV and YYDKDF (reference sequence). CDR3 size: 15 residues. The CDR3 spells CATSPRQTAYNEQFF. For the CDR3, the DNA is TGTGCCACCAGCCCCCGTCAGACAGCCTACAATGAGCAGTTCTTC.